Below are 7 T cell receptor beta chains sequenced from a single sample in a study of beta chain features in type 1 diabetes. Investigators reverse transcribed all isolated RNA, so they sequenced expressed TCRB transcripts. Measured with immunoSEQ multiplex PCR; TCRdb has only the in-frame clones, and not every one. The data contain about 320,000 clones, 12% to 15% of them singletons. The sequenced sample consisted of central memory CD4+ T cells from blood. Source of these receptors: a man aged 25 to 40 in good health.

This sequence joins TRBV19 and TRBJ2-3; 10 bases line up with TRBD1. The CDR3 is 17 amino acids. The ends lost 5 bases at V and 1 base at J; junction bases unmatched: 9. Looked up from germline, CDR1 is LNHDA and CDR2 is SQIVND (reference sequence). For the CDR3, the DNA is TGTGCCAGTAGTTTCGGTAGAGGGACAGGGGGCACAGATACGCAGTATTTT. Its protein is CASSFGRGTGGTDTQYF.

This clone has just a few counts. The rearrangement links TRBV27 to TRBJ1-5; D perhaps matches TRBD1 (5 bases). This CDR3 contains 16 residues. Germline loops: CDR1 MNHEY, CDR2 SMNVEV (reference sequence). V was trimmed by 8 bases and J by 5 bases, leaving 22 bases between them. DNA for the CDR3: TGTGCCAGCCGGAGGGTCGGGGGGGGAGGAGATCAGCCCCAGCATTTT. It translates to CASRRVGGGGDQPQHF.

The V gene is TRBV18, the J gene TRBJ2-5; D unclear. Germline V gene sequence: CDR1 KGHSH, CDR2 LQKENI. This CDR3 is 14 amino acids long. V lost 6 bases and J lost 1, with 12 bases in between. CDR3 sequence: CASSPFRGQETQYF. CDR3 bases: TGTGCCAGCTCCCCCTTTCGAGGCCAAGAGACCCAGTACTTC.

This clone has more than one count but fewer than ten. The chain couples TRBV5-1 to TRBJ1-2; TRBD1 matches at 11 bases. The CDR3 sequence is 15 residues long. With V trimmed by 0 bases and J by 7 bases, 5 bases remained unmatched. The germline V gene encodes CDR1 SGHRS and CDR2 YFSETQ. The CDR3 protein is CASSLEGQGALGYTF. CDR3 in DNA: TGCGCCAGCAGCTTGGAAGGACAGGGGGCTCTTGGCTACACCTTC.

This clone has only a few counts. V gene TRBV5-4 combines with J gene TRBJ1-1; possibly TRBD1 for D (6 bases). The CDR3 runs 16 residues. V was trimmed by 4 bases and J by 10 bases, leaving 26 bases between them. The germline V gene encodes CDR1 SGHNT and CDR2 YYREEE (reference sequence). CDR3 residues: CASSLRQASPLGRAFF. In nucleotides, the CDR3 is TGTGCCAGCAGCCTTCGACAGGCTTCCCCCCTCGGGAGAGCTTTCTTT.

This clone came up many times. The chain uses TRBV7-9 and TRBJ2-1; weak D call: TRBD1 (5 bases). The CDR3 has 15 amino acids. Germline CDR1 and CDR2: SEHNR and FQNEAQ (reference sequence). The V end lost 5 bases, the J end lost 5 bases, and 16 bases lay between the germline ends. This chain's CDR3 is CASSTAPGFNNEQFF. CDR3 nucleotide sequence: TGTGCCAGCAGCACGGCCCCAGGGTTCAACAATGAGCAGTTCTTC.

This clone was seen only a few times. The gene calls are TRBV6-5 and TRBJ2-5; 8 bases line up with TRBD1. The CDR3 is 15 residues long. Trimming removed 0 bases from V and 5 bases from J; junction bases left unmatched: 5. Germline V CDR1 and CDR2: MNHEY, SVGAGI. CDR3 sequence (DNA): TGTGCCAGCAGTTACTCGGCAGGGGGCCGGGAGACCCAGTACTTC. It is translated as CASSYSAGGRETQYF.